This passage covers 4 T cell receptor beta chains from one sample sequenced in a study of blood T cell repertoires in COVID-19. The method was immunoSEQ multiplex PCR; TCRdb's version includes in-frame clones alone and lacks a portion of them. Here the sample spans under 200,000 clones, about 83% being singletons. Sequencing was performed on PBMCs or T cells enriched from blood (not recorded which). The receptor source for this set is a woman aged 45-60 years in a cohort exposed to, infected with or recovered from COVID-19 (not recorded which).

This chain links TRBV11-3 with TRBJ2-7; D not certain. Germline loops: CDR1 SGHNT, CDR2 YENEEA. The V end was cut by 10 bases, the J end by 2 bases, with 12 bases between. The CDR3 sequence is 12 residues long. The CDR3: CATRLAAYEQYF. In DNA form, the CDR3 reads TGTGCCACACGATTGGCGGCCTACGAGCAGTACTTC. The full variable domain, completed using reference TRBV11-3 and TRBJ2-7, is EAGVVQSPRYKIIEKKQPVAFWCNPISGHNTLYWYLQNLGQGPELLIRYENEEAVDDSQLPKDRFSAERLKGVDSTLKIQPAELGDSAVYLCATRLAAYEQYFGPGTRLTVT.

The V gene is TRBV28, the J gene TRBJ1-1; D ambiguous. Per germline, CDR1 MDHEN and CDR2 SYDVKM. The CDR3 runs to 13 residues. V gave up 5 bases and J gave up 9 bases, with 16 bases separating them. CDR3 nucleotide sequence: TGTGCCAGCAGTCCACGATTGGACTCTAAAGCTTTCTTT. Protein: CASSPRLDSKAFF.

The chain has TRBV2 and TRBJ1-5; D gene unclear. The germline gives CDR1 SNHLY, CDR2 FYNNEI. Trimming removed 6 bases from V and 5 bases from J, with 8 bases in between. This CDR3 is built from 12 residues. CDR3 nucleotides: TGTGCCAGCAGAGAGTATGATCAGCCCCAGCATTTT. Encoded protein: CASREYDQPQHF.

The chain combines TRBV19 with TRBJ2-1; D may be TRBD1 (6 bases). V gave up 4 bases and J gave up 5 bases, with 12 bases separating them. Germline V gene sequence: CDR1 LNHDA, CDR2 SQIVND (reference sequence). The CDR3 spans 14 residues. CDR3 protein: CASSKRDKDNEQFF. CDR3 DNA: TGTGCCAGTAGTAAACGGGACAAAGACAATGAGCAGTTCTTC.